This T cell receptor beta chain was observed in a study of blood T cell repertoires in COVID-19. Across the whole study: PBMCs, B-cell-depleted T cells, or T cells were the source of the cDNA or gDNA that made up the material.

Enrolled through a virtual design, the participants were between roughly 18 and 89 years of age and came from fewer than 30 US areas. In the authors' methods: Estimation of nucleated cell counts relied on the amplification of reference gene primers. Assay: immunoSEQ multiplex PCR; the TCRdb copy retains only in-frame clones and omits some. That table furnishes V, J and clone size, whereas the DNA furnished D and trimming. Found here are fewer than 250,000 clones, roughly 85% of them singletons; the top ten hold about 9.1%. The CDR3 consists of 14 residues. CDR1 and CDR2 from the germline V gene are SGDLS and YYNGEE. V lost 0 bases, J lost 7 bases, and 6 bases stayed unmatched.

This receptor was identified in a woman aged 45-65 years with acute COVID-19. The chain combines TRBV9 with TRBJ2-7; 8 bases match TRBD1. The sample taken for sequencing was PBMCs or T cells enriched from blood (not recorded which). As DNA, the CDR3 is TGTGCCAGCAGCGTAGGGCAGGGGGCCCGGGAGCAGTACTTC. It codes for CASSVGQGAREQYF.